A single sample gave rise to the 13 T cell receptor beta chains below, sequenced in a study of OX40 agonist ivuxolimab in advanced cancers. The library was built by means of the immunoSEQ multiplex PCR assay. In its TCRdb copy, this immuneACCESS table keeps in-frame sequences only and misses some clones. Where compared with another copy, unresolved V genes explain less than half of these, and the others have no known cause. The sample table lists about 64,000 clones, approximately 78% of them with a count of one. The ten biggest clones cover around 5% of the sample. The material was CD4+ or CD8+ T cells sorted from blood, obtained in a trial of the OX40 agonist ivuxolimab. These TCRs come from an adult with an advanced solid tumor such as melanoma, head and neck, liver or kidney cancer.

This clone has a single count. CDR3 sequence reads: CASTYSPSEVYEQYF. CDR3 nucleotide sequence: TGCGCCAGCACCTATAGTCCTAGCGAGGTGTACGAGCAGTACTTC. The rearrangement links TRBV5-1 to TRBJ2-7; perhaps TRBD2 as D (6 bases). CDR1 is SGHRS, CDR2 YFSETQ, per germline. This CDR3 spans 15 amino acids. Deletions cut 6 bases from V and 4 bases from J, with 20 bases between.

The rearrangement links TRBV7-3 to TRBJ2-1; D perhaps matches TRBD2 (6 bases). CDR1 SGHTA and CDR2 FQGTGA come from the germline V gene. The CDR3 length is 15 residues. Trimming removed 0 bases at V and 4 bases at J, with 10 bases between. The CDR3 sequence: CASSLTGREYNEQFF. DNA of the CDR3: TGTGCCAGCAGCTTAACGGGTCGGGAGTACAATGAGCAGTTCTTC.

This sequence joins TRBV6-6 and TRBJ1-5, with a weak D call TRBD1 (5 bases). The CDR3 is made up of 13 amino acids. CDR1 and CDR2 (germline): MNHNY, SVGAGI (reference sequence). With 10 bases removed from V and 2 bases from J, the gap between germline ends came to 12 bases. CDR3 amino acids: CATYRPGNQPQHF. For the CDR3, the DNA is TGTGCCACCTACAGGCCCGGCAATCAGCCCCAGCATTTT.

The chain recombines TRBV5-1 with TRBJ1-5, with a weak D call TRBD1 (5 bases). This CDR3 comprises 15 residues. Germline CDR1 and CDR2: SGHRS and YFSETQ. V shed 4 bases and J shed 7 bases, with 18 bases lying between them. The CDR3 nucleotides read TGCGCCAGCAGCCTACTAGGCCAGGAGGGGCAGCCCCAGCATTTT. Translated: CASSLLGQEGQPQHF.

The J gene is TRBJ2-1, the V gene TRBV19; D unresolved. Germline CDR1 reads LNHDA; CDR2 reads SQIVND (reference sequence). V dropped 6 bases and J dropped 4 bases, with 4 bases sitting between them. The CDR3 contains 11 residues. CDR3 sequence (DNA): TGTGCCAGTAGCATATACAATGAGCAGTTCTTC. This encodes CASSIYNEQFF.

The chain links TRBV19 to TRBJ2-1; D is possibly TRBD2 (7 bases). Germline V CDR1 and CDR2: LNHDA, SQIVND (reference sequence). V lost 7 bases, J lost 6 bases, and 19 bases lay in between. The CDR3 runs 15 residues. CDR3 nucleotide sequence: TGTGCCAGTAACCCCCGCGGGGGCCCCCTCAATGAGCAGTTCTTC. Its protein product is CASNPRGGPLNEQFF. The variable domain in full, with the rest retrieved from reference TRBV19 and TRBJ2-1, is DGGITQSPKYLFRKEGQNVTLSCEQNLNHDAMYWYRQDPGQGLRLIYYSQIVNDFQKGDIAEGYSVSREKKESFPLTVTSAQKNPTAFYLCASNPRGGPLNEQFFGPGTRLTVL.

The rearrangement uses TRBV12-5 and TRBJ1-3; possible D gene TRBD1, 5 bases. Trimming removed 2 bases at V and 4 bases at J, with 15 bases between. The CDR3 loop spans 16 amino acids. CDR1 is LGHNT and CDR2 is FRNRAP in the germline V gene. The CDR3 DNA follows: TGTGCTAGTGGTTTGCCTCGGACACGGACCGGAAACACCATATATTTT. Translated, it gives CASGLPRTRTGNTIYF.

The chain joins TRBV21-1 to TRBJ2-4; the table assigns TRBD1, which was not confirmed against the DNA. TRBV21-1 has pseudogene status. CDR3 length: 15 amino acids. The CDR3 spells CASSNKGLGKNIQYF. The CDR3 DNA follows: TGTGCCAGCAGCAATAAGGGGCTGGGCAAAAACATTCAGTACTTC.

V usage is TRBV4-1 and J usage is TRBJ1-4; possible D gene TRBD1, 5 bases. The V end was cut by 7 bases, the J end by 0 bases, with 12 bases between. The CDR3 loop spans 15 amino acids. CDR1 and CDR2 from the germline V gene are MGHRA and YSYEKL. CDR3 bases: TGCGCCAGCACGCCTTGGGGGGCAACTAATGAAAAACTGTTTTTT. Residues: CASTPWGATNEKLFF.

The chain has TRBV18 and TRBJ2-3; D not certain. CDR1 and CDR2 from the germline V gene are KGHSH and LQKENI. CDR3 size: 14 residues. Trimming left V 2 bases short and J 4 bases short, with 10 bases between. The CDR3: CASSPREPADTQYF. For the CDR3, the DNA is TGTGCCAGCTCACCAAGGGAACCGGCAGATACGCAGTATTTT.

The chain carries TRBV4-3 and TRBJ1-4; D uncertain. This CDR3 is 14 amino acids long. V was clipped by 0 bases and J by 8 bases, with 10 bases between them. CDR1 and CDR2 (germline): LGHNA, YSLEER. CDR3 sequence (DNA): TGCGCCAGCAGCCAAGATCCGTTAGCCGAAAAACTGTTTTTT. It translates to CASSQDPLAEKLFF.

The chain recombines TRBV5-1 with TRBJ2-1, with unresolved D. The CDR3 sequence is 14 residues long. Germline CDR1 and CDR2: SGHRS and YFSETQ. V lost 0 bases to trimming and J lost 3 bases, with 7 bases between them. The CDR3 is CASSLASLYNEQFF. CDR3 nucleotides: TGCGCCAGCAGCTTGGCCAGCCTCTACAATGAGCAGTTCTTC.

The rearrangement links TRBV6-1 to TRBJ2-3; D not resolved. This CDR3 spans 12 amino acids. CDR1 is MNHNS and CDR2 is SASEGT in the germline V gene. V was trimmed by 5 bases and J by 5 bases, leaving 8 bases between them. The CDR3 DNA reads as TGTGCCAGCAGTTCGCACGGAGATACGCAGTATTTT. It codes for CASSSHGDTQYF.